Following are 20 T cell receptor beta chains from one sample sequenced in a study of T cells in Graves' hyperthyroidism and ophthalmopathy. Researchers amplified the TCR beta CDR3 regions from RNA transcripts. TCR CDR3 underwent first-round RT-PCR with the HTBI primer set. TCRdb re-analysed the multiplex PCR reads in MiXCR, keeping a single row per CDR3 protein. There are about 610,000 distinct CDR3 sequences in the sample; roughly 15% occur only once, and 3.5% to 4.5% lies in the top ten. Sample: blood. Every receptor here comes from a middle-aged woman with Graves' ophthalmopathy.

The V gene is TRBV28, the J gene TRBJ2-6; TRBD1 matches at 7 bases. CDR3 length: 15 amino acids. Germline V lookup: CDR1 MDHEN, CDR2 SYDVKM. J gave up 2 bases and V 7 bases, and 5 bases lay outside the gene matches. The CDR3 nucleotides read TGTGCCAGCAACACAGGGGTACCTGGGGCCAACGTCCTGACTTTC. It codes for CASNTGVPGANVLTF.

Only a few counts were recorded for this clonotype. The chain combines TRBV11-1 with TRBJ2-7; TRBD1 matches at 10 bases. The CDR3 runs to 17 residues. Germline lookup yields CDR1 SGHAT and CDR2 FQDESV (reference sequence). V lost 9 bases to trimming and J lost 3 bases; unmatched junction nucleotides: 17. The DNA of the CDR3 is TGTGCCAGTGGGACGGGGTTAGGACAGGGGGTGAGCTACGAGCAGTACTTC. Translation gives CASGTGLGQGVSYEQYF.

There are a few counts of this clonotype. The V gene is TRBV11-2, the J gene TRBJ1-3; 9 bases align to TRBD1. The trim removed 6 bases at V and 3 bases at J, leaving 9 bases unmatched. This CDR3 is 16 amino acids long. CDR1 and CDR2 from the germline V gene are SGHAT and FQNNGV. CDR3 loop: CASSPGQGIYGNTIYF. In DNA form, the CDR3 reads TGTGCCAGCAGTCCGGGACAGGGAATTTATGGAAACACCATATATTTT. Together with reference TRBV11-2 and TRBJ1-3, the CDR3 gives the full variable domain: EAGVAQSPRYKIIEKRQSVAFWCNPISGHATLYWYQQILGQGPKLLIQFQNNGVVDDSQLPKDRFSAERLKGVDSTLKIQPAKLEDSAVYLCASSPGQGIYGNTIYFGEGSWLTVV.

This clonotype was seen repeatedly, ten times or more. The chain uses TRBV12-3 or TRBV12-4 and TRBJ2-4; TRBD1 matches at 7 bases. J lost 7 bases, V lost 0 bases, and 3 bases had no gene match. The CDR3 is 14 amino acids. The CDR3 reads CASSLAADRNIQYF. The CDR3 DNA reads as TGTGCCAGCAGTTTAGCAGCGGACAGGAACATTCAGTACTTC.

This clonotype has more than one count but fewer than ten. V is TRBV5-1 and J is TRBJ2-5; TRBD1 or TRBD2 may be the D gene (5 bases each). V lost 0 bases to trimming and J lost 5 bases, with 11 bases between them. The CDR3 is 14 amino acids. Germline V gives CDR1 SGHRS, CDR2 YFSETQ. The CDR3 loop reads CASSLAPGSETQYF. Here the CDR3 DNA reads TGCGCCAGCAGCTTGGCACCAGGGAGTGAGACCCAGTACTTC. Combining the CDR3 with reference TRBV5-1 and TRBJ2-5 gives the whole variable domain KAGVTQTPRYLIKTRGQQVTLSCSPISGHRSVSWYQQTPGQGLQFLFEYFSETQRNKGNFPGRFSGRQFSNSRSEMNVSTLELGDSALYLCASSLAPGSETQYFGPGTRLLVL.

This clonotype occurred many times. The chain combines TRBV5-1 with TRBJ2-5, with D maybe TRBD2 (5 bases). Germline V CDR1 and CDR2: SGHRS, YFSETQ. V lost 1 base and J 3 bases, leaving 10 bases between the germline ends. This CDR3 region has 14 residues. The CDR3 reads CASSLLSGKETQYF. DNA of the CDR3: TGCGCCAGCAGCTTGCTTTCGGGGAAAGAGACCCAGTACTTC.

This clonotype was recorded many times. The rearrangement uses TRBV6-5 and TRBJ2-5; TRBD2 aligns across 7 bases. Trimming took 4 bases from V and 0 from J; bases not matched to a gene: 2. This CDR3 contains 14 residues. Per germline, CDR1 MNHEY and CDR2 SVGAGI. The CDR3 protein is CASSWGGYQETQYF. CDR3 DNA: TGTGCCAGCAGTTGGGGAGGGTACCAAGAGACCCAGTACTTC.

The J gene is TRBJ1-2, the V gene TRBV4-2; TRBD1 aligns across 10 bases. The CDR3 sequence is 15 residues long. Germline V gene data show CDR1 as LGHNA and CDR2 as YNFKEQ. V shed 1 base, J shed 8 bases, and the junction held 7 bases outside the gene matches. DNA for the CDR3: TGTGCCAGCAGCCAAGCGACAGGGGGCCTGGGAGGCTACACCTTC. Translated, it gives CASSQATGGLGGYTF.

This clonotype has ten or more counts. The chain carries TRBV4-1 and TRBJ1-1; D is unresolved. This CDR3 has 14 residues. Germline loops: CDR1 MGHRA, CDR2 YSYEKL. V was shortened by 1 base and J by 1 base, with 7 bases between the two germline ends. CDR3 in DNA: TGCGCCAGCAGCCAAGGATTGGGGAACACTGAAGCTTTCTTT. It translates to CASSQGLGNTEAFF.

The table lists this clonotype with a few counts. This chain connects TRBV20-1 to TRBJ2-1; TRBD2 aligns across 7 bases. After removal of 4 bases from V and 4 bases from J, the junction contained 13 bases not matched to a gene. CDR3 length: 16 amino acids. CDR1 is DFQATT, CDR2 SNEGSKA, per germline (reference sequence). CDR3 coding DNA: TGCAGTGCTACCTCAACCGGGAGGATGGAATACAATGAGCAGTTCTTC. As protein: CSATSTGRMEYNEQFF.

This clonotype was observed many times. The V and J genes are TRBV7-9 and TRBJ2-7; no reliable D call. Germline values: CDR1 SEHNR, CDR2 FQNEAQ (reference sequence). V was shortened by 5 bases and J by 0 bases, with 14 bases between the two germline ends. The CDR3 has 15 residues. CDR3 loop: CASSPGPSFSYEQYF. The CDR3 DNA is TGTGCCAGCAGCCCCGGACCTTCCTTCTCCTACGAGCAGTACTTC.

This clonotype was counted many times. The chain couples TRBV7-2 to TRBJ1-5; no definite D call. CDR1 and CDR2 from the germline V gene are SGHTA and FQGNSA. The ends were cut back, 5 bases at V and 6 bases at J, with 14 bases in the middle. The CDR3 runs to 14 residues. CDR3 DNA sequence: TGTGCCAGCAGCCTAAATGGTAGGGTTCAGCCCCAGCATTTT. This codes for CASSLNGRVQPQHF.

Note on this clonotype: Mismatch with germline at one junction end may stem from a read error. The rearrangement links TRBV10-3 to TRBJ1-1; 8 bases match TRBD1. This CDR3 contains 15 residues. The germline V gene encodes CDR1 ENHRY and CDR2 SYGVKD. The CDR3: CAIRGQENMNTEASF. The CDR3, as DNA: TGTGCCATCAGGGGACAGGAGAACATGAACACTGAAGCTTCCTTT.

This clonotype showed up many times. CDR3 region: CASSYGFSGANVLTF. The CDR3 region has the DNA TGTGCCAGCAGTTACGGATTCTCTGGGGCCAACGTCCTGACTTTC. The chain joins TRBV12-3 or TRBV12-4 to TRBJ2-6; no clear D. V lost 4 bases, J lost 0 bases, and 7 bases lay in between. This CDR3 spans 15 amino acids.

The sample holds many counts of this clonotype. The chain employs TRBV5-1 and TRBJ2-5; TRBD2 matches at 9 bases. The length of the CDR3 is 15 residues. V gave up 5 bases and J gave up 5 bases; unmatched junction bases: 10. Per the germline V gene, CDR1 is SGHRS and CDR2 is YFSETQ. CDR3 residues: CASRDIVAGVETQYF. The CDR3 nucleotides read TGCGCCAGCAGGGACATAGTAGCGGGAGTGGAGACCCAGTACTTC. Variable domain in full (rest from reference TRBV5-1 and TRBJ2-5): KAGVTQTPRYLIKTRGQQVTLSCSPISGHRSVSWYQQTPGQGLQFLFEYFSETQRNKGNFPGRFSGRQFSNSRSEMNVSTLELGDSALYLCASRDIVAGVETQYFGPGTRLLVL.

This clonotype was observed a handful of times. The CDR3 DNA is TGTGCCAGCAGCCCCACCCTAGGGGGAGAGACCCAGTACTTC. Its translation: CASSPTLGGETQYF. The chain is built from TRBV12-3 or TRBV12-4 and TRBJ2-5; TRBD1 might be the D (6 bases). V shed 6 bases and J shed 4 bases, with 15 bases lying between them. The CDR3 loop spans 14 amino acids.

The genes are TRBV24-1 and TRBJ2-7, with TRBD1 matching 10 bases. V dropped 3 bases and J dropped 6; count of bases not matched to a gene: 10. In germline, CDR1 is KGHDR, CDR2 SFDVKD. The CDR3 consists of 16 residues. The CDR3 loop reads CATSDPGQGTHSEQYF. The CDR3 DNA follows: TGTGCCACCAGTGATCCGGGACAGGGGACGCACTCCGAGCAGTACTTC.

The sample holds many counts of this clonotype. This sequence joins TRBV19 and TRBJ1-2; D is unclear. The V and J ends lost 8 bases and 3 bases respectively, with 13 bases between them. Per germline, CDR1 LNHDA and CDR2 SQIVND (reference sequence). CDR3 size: 13 residues. CDR3 coding DNA: TGTGCCAGTGCGGACCGCCCGTACTATGGCTACACCTTC. Protein: CASADRPYYGYTF. Full variable domain (remainder filled in from reference TRBV19 and TRBJ1-2): DGGITQSPKYLFRKEGQNVTLSCEQNLNHDAMYWYRQDPGQGLRLIYYSQIVNDFQKGDIAEGYSVSREKKESFPLTVTSAQKNPTAFYLCASADRPYYGYTFGSGTRLTVV.

This clonotype was seen at least ten times. The V call is TRBV15, the J call TRBJ2-5, with D tentatively TRBD1 (6 bases). The CDR3 has 17 amino acids. Germline CDR1 reads LNHNV; CDR2 reads YYDKDF (reference sequence). V dropped 3 bases and J dropped 7 bases, with 24 bases sitting between them. The CDR3 here is CATSSYQSDSLRWTQYF. The CDR3 DNA is TGTGCCACCAGCAGTTATCAGTCGGACAGTCTGAGATGGACCCAGTACTTC.

This clonotype has just a few counts. The rearrangement joins TRBV7-9 to TRBJ1-5, with TRBD1 identical over 7 bases. Germline CDR1 reads SEHNR; CDR2 reads FQNEAQ (reference sequence). The CDR3 has 14 amino acids. Unmatched junction bases numbered 7, after V lost 5 bases and J lost 6 bases. The CDR3 nucleotides read TGTGCCAGCAGCACACAGGGGTACGGTCAGCCCCAGCATTTT. As protein: CASSTQGYGQPQHF.